These 12 T cell receptor beta chains came from one sample sequenced in a study of identical twins (dated by TCRdb to the mid-2010s). Receptor amplification or capture employed 5' RACE. Sequenced using an Illumina HiSeq 2000. Clones were called with MiXCR by TCRdb after fastp trimmed the public reads at Q25, and only in-frame beta chains were retained. CDR3 protein sequences are deduplicated, and each keeps its most common genes and DNA. The sample yields around 550,000 distinct CDR3 sequences; approximately 14% were counted once. The biggest ten clones account for 0.44% of the sample. This same sample was also part of a study on yellow fever vaccine responses in identical twins.

Sequenced sample: CD4+ T cells sorted from blood. These receptors were obtained from a woman aged 18-30 years in good health.

This chain connects TRBV29-1 to TRBJ2-1, with a tentative D call TRBD1 (6 bases). The CDR3 loop spans 12 amino acids. V shed 7 bases and J shed 4 bases, with 11 bases lying between them. Germline CDR1 is SQVTM and CDR2 is ANQGSEA. The CDR3 sequence is CSAYRAYNEQFF. The DNA of the CDR3 is TGCAGCGCCTACAGGGCTTACAATGAGCAGTTCTTC.

The V call is TRBV20-1, the J call TRBJ2-2; 8 bases fit TRBD2. Germline CDR1 DFQATT, CDR2 SNEGSKA (reference sequence). The junction had 8 bases not matched to a gene; V was cut back by 1 base and J by 4 bases. The CDR3 is 16 amino acids. Written as DNA, the CDR3 is TGCAGTGCTAGAGTCGTAAGCGGGAGTCGCACCGGGGAGCTGTTTTTT. Translated, it gives CSARVVSGSRTGELFF.

This clonotype was observed at least ten times. This chain links TRBV12-3 or TRBV12-4 with TRBJ2-7; tentatively, D is TRBD2 (5 bases). The CDR3 consists of 15 residues. Trimming removed 3 bases at V and 5 bases at J, with 17 bases between. CDR3 region: CASSFWGVLLHEQYF. Here the CDR3 DNA reads TGTGCCAGCAGTTTCTGGGGAGTCCTTTTGCACGAGCAGTACTTC.

This clonotype was seen a few times. This chain joins TRBV5-6 and TRBJ2-4, with unresolved D. Between the trimmed V and J ends, which lost 5 bases and 0 bases, there was a span of 15 bases. CDR3 length: 16 amino acids. Per germline, CDR1 SGHDT and CDR2 YYEEEE. CDR3 coding DNA: TGTGCCAGCAGTCAAAGCAAGGCTCTAGCCAAAAACATTCAGTACTTC. Its protein is CASSQSKALAKNIQYF. Drawing the rest from reference TRBV5-6 and TRBJ2-4, the complete variable domain is DAGVTQSPTHLIKTRGQQVTLRCSPKSGHDTVSWYQQALGQGPQFIFQYYEEEERQRGNFPDRFSGHQFPNYSSELNVNALLLGDSALYLCASSQSKALAKNIQYFGAGTRLSVL.

The rearrangement uses TRBV5-1 and TRBJ2-1; 13 bases fit TRBD2. CDR1 and CDR2 from the germline V gene are SGHRS and YFSETQ. V lost 1 base, J lost 8 bases, and 9 bases stayed unmatched. The CDR3 extends over 17 amino acids. CDR3 protein: CASSLLLAGGVLHEQFF. The DNA for the CDR3 is TGCGCCAGCAGCTTGTTACTAGCGGGGGGGGTGTTGCATGAGCAGTTCTTC. Together with reference TRBV5-1 and TRBJ2-1, the CDR3 gives the full variable domain: KAGVTQTPRYLIKTRGQQVTLSCSPISGHRSVSWYQQTPGQGLQFLFEYFSETQRNKGNFPGRFSGRQFSNSRSEMNVSTLELGDSALYLCASSLLLAGGVLHEQFFGPGTRLTVL.

This clonotype was found a few times. This rearrangement joins TRBV5-1 to TRBJ2-7, with D possibly TRBD2 on 5 matching bases. Trimming pared 6 bases from V and 6 bases from J, leaving 19 bases between. The germline V gene has CDR1 SGHRS and CDR2 YFSETQ. This CDR3 is built from 14 residues. CDR3 coding DNA: TGCGCCAGCAAGCGGTTGGTAGGGTTGACCGAGCAGTACTTC. Amino acids: CASKRLVGLTEQYF.

The sample holds a few counts of this clonotype. The chain carries TRBV4-1 and TRBJ2-6; 9 bases agree with TRBD2. CDR1 is MGHRA, CDR2 YSYEKL, per germline. After removal of 0 bases from V and 1 base from J, the junction contained 16 bases not matched to a gene. The CDR3 sequence is 22 residues long. Written as DNA, the CDR3 is TGCGCCAGCAGCCAAGAAAGCCCCATGGTGATAGCGGGGGAGTCTGGGGCCAACGTCCTGACTTTC. Its protein product is CASSQESPMVIAGESGANVLTF.

The V and J genes are TRBV4-2 and TRBJ2-5, with 9 positions matching TRBD2. Germline values: CDR1 LGHNA, CDR2 YNFKEQ. CDR3 size: 15 residues. Germline trimming cut 1 base from V and 7 bases from J; bases unmatched to any gene: 7. The CDR3 here is CASSQGGGGERTQYF. The CDR3 DNA is TGTGCCAGCAGCCAAGGAGGCGGGGGGGAACGGACCCAGTACTTC.

The V gene is TRBV2, the J gene TRBJ2-1; D perhaps matches TRBD2 (7 bases). In germline, CDR1 is SNHLY, CDR2 FYNNEI. CDR3 length: 14 residues. The V gene lost 6 bases and the J gene lost 4 bases, with 13 bases spanning the gap. The CDR3: CASRGGVSYNEQFF. CDR3 DNA sequence: TGTGCCAGCAGAGGGGGGGTTTCGTACAATGAGCAGTTCTTC.

In its sample, this clonotype was seen many times. J is TRBJ2-3 and V is TRBV2; tentatively, D is TRBD1 (6 bases). Germline CDR1 SNHLY, CDR2 FYNNEI. The V end was cut by 6 bases, the J end by 6 bases, with 10 bases between. The CDR3 totals 12 residues. The CDR3 loop reads CASRTGSDTQYF. For the CDR3, the DNA is TGTGCCAGCAGAACAGGGTCGGATACGCAGTATTTT.

The chain uses TRBV10-3 and TRBJ2-3, with D maybe TRBD2 (6 bases). CDR3 size: 15 residues. The V gene's germline CDR1 is ENHRY and CDR2 SYGVKD. V lost 7 bases and J 4 bases, leaving 18 bases between the germline ends. This CDR3 reads CAINQIGGLSDTQYF. The CDR3, as DNA: TGTGCCATCAATCAAATCGGAGGGTTGTCAGATACGCAGTATTTT.

This CDR3 reads CASSQVSGTANTGELFF. DNA for the CDR3: TGTGCCAGCAGCCAAGTATCCGGGACAGCGAACACCGGGGAGCTGTTTTTT. This sequence joins TRBV4-2 and TRBJ2-2; the match to TRBD1 covers 7 bases. V was pared by 1 base and J by 0 bases, with 5 bases of the junction left unmatched. The CDR3 is 17 residues long. The germline CDR1 and CDR2 sequences are LGHNA and YNFKEQ.